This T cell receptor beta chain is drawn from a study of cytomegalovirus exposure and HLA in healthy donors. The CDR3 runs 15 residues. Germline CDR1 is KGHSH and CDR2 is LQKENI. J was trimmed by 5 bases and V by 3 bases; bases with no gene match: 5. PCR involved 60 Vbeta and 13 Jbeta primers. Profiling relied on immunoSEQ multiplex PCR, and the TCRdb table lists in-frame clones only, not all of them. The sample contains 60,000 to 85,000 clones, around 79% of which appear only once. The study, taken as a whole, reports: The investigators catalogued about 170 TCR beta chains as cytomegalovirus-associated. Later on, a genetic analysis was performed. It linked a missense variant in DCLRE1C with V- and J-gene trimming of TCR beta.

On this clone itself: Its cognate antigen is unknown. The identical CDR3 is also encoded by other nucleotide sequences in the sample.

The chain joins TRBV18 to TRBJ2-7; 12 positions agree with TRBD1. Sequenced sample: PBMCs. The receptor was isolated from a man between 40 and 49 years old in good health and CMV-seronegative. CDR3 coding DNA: TGTGCCAGCTCACCCGGGACAGGGGGCTATCACGAGCAGTACTTC. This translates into CASSPGTGGYHEQYF.